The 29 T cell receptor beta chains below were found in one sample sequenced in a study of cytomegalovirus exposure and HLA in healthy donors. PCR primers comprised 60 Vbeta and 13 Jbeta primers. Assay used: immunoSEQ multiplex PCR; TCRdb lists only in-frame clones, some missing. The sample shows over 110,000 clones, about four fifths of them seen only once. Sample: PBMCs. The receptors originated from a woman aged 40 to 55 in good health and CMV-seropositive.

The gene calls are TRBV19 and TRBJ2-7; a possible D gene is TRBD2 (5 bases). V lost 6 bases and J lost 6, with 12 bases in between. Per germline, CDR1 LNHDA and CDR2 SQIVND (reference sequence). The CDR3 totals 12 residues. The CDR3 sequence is CASSMRAGEQYF. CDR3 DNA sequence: TGTGCCAGTAGCATGCGGGCAGGCGAGCAGTACTTC.

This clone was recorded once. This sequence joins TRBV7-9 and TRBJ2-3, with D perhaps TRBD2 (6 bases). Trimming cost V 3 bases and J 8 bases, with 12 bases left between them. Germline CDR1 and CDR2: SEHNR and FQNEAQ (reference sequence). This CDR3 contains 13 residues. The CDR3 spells CASSFQEGGTQYF. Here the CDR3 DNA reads TGTGCCAGCAGCTTTCAGGAGGGAGGTACGCAGTATTTT.

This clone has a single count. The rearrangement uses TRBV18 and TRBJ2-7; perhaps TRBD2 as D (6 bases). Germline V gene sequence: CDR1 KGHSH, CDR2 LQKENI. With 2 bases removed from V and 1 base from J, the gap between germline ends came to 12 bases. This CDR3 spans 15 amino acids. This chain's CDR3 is CASSPRRATSYEQYF. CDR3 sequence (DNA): TGTGCCAGCTCACCAAGGAGGGCTACATCCTACGAGCAGTACTTC. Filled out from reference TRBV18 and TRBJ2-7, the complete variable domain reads NAGVMQNPRHLVRRRGQEARLRCSPMKGHSHVYWYRQLPEEGLKFMVYLQKENIIDESGMPKERFSAEFPKEGPSILRIQQVVRGDSAAYFCASSPRRATSYEQYFGPGTRLTVT.

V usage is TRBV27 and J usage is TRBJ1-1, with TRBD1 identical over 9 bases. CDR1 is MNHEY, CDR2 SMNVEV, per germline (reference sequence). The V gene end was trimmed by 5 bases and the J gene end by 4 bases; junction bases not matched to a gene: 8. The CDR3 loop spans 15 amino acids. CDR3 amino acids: CASSKQGARSTEAFF. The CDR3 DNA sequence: TGTGCCAGCAGTAAACAGGGGGCTAGGAGCACTGAAGCTTTCTTT.

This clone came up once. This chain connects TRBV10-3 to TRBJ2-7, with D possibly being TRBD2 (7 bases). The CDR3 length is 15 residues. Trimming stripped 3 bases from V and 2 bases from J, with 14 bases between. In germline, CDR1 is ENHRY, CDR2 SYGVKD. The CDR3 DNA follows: TGTGCCATCAGTGAAGGGGGGGGCCCCACCTACGAGCAGTACTTC. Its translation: CAISEGGGPTYEQYF.

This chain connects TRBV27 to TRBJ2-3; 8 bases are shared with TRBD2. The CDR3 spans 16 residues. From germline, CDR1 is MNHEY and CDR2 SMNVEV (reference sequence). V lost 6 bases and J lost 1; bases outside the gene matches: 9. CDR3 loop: CASRNLAGKGTDTQYF. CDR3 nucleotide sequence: TGTGCCAGCAGGAATTTAGCGGGAAAGGGCACAGATACGCAGTATTTT.

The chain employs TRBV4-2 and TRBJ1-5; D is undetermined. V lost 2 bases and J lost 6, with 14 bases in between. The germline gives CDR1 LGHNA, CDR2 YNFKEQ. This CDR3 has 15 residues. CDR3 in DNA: TGTGCCAGCAGCCAAAACGGCGGCTCGGGTCAGCCCCAGCATTTT. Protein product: CASSQNGGSGQPQHF.

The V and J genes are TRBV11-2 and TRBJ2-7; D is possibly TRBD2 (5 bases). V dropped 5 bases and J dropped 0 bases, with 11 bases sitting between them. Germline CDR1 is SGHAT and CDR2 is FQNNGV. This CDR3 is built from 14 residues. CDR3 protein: CASSLRSGSYEQYF. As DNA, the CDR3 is TGTGCCAGCAGCCTCAGAAGCGGCTCCTACGAGCAGTACTTC. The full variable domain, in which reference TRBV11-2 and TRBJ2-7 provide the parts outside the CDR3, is EAGVAQSPRYKIIEKRQSVAFWCNPISGHATLYWYQQILGQGPKLLIQFQNNGVVDDSQLPKDRFSAERLKGVDSTLKIQPAKLEDSAVYLCASSLRSGSYEQYFGPGTRLTVT.

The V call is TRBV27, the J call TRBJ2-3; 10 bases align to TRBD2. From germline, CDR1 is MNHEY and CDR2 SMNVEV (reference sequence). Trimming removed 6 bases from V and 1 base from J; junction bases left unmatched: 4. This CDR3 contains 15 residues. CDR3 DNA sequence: TGTGCCAGCAGGCTAGCGGGAGAGGGCACAGATACGCAGTATTTT. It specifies CASRLAGEGTDTQYF.

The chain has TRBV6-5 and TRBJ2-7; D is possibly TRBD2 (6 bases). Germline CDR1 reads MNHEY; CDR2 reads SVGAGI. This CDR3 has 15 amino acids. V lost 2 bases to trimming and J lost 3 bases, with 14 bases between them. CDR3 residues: CASSYATHGGYEQYF. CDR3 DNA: TGTGCCAGCAGTTACGCGACCCACGGGGGCTACGAGCAGTACTTC.

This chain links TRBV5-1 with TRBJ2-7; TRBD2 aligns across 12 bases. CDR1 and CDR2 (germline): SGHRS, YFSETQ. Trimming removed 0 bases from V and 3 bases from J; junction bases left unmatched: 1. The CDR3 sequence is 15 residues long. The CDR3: CASSLELAGGYEQYF. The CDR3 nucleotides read TGCGCCAGCAGCTTGGAACTAGCGGGAGGCTACGAGCAGTACTTC.

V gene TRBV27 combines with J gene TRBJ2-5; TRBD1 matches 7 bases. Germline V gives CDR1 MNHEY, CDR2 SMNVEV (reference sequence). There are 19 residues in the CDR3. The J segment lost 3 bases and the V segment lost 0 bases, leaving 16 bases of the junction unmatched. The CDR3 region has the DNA TGTGCCAGCAGTTTATCGGCGCCGGGGACAGTTAAACCCGAAGAGACCCAGTACTTC. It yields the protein CASSLSAPGTVKPEETQYF.

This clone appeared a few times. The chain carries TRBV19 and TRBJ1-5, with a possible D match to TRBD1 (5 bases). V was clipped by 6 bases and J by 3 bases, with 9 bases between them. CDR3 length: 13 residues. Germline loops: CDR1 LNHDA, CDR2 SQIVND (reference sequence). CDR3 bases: TGTGCCAGTAGACAGACAGCCAATCAGCCCCAGCATTTT. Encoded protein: CASRQTANQPQHF.

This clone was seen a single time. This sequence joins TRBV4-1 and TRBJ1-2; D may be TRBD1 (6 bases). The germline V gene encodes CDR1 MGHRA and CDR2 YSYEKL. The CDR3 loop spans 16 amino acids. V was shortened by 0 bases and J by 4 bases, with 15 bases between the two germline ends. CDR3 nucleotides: TGCGCCAGCAGCCAAGATCGGGGGGGCGCAGGCTATGGCTACACCTTC. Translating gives CASSQDRGGAGYGYTF.

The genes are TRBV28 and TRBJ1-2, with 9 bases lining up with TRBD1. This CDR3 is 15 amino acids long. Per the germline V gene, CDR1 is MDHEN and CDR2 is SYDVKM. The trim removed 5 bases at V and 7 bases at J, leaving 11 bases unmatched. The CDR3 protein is CASSTPGTGSGGYTF. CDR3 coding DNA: TGTGCCAGCAGTACCCCCGGGACAGGGTCGGGTGGCTACACCTTC.

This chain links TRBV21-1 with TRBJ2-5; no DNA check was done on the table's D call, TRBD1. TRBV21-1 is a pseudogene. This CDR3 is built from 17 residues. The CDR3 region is CASSINTGTGRGETQYF. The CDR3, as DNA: TGTGCCAGCAGCATTAATACCGGGACAGGGAGAGGAGAGACCCAGTACTTC.

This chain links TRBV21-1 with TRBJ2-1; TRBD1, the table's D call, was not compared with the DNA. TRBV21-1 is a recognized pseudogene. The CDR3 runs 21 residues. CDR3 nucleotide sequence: TGTGCCAGCAGCAAAGAAGTTCGCCAGGGGTTGGGACCTAGGACTGGCAATGAGCAGTTCTTC. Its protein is CASSKEVRQGLGPRTGNEQFF.

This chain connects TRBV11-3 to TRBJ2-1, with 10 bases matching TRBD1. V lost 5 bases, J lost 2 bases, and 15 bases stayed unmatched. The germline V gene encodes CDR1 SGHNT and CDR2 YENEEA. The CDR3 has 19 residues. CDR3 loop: CASSPGQGRAHTPYNEQFF. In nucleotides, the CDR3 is TGTGCCAGCAGCCCGGGACAGGGGAGGGCCCACACCCCCTACAATGAGCAGTTCTTC.

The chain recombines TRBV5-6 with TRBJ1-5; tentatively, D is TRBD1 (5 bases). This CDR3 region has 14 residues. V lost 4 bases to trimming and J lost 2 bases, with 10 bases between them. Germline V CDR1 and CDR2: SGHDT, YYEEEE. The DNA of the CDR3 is TGTGCCAGCAGCCCCGGGGGGGGCAATCAGCCCCAGCATTTT. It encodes CASSPGGGNQPQHF.

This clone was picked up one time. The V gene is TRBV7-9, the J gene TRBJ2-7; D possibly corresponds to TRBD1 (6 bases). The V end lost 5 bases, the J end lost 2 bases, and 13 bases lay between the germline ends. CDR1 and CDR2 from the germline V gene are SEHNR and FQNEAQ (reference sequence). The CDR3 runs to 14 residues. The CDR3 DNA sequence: TGTGCCAGCAGCCAAGAGGGGGACCCCTACGAGCAGTACTTC. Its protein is CASSQEGDPYEQYF.

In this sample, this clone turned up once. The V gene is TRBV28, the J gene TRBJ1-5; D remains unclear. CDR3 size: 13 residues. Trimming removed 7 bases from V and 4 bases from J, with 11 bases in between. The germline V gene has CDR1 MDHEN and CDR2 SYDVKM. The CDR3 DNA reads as TGTGCCAGCATGATGGCCGTTAATCAGCCCCAGCATTTT. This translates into CASMMAVNQPQHF.

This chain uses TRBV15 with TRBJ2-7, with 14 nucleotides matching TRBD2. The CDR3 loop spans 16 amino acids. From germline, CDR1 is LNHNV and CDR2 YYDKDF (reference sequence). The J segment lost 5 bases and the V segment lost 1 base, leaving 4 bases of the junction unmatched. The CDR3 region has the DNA TGTGCCACCAGCAGAGGGGGGACTAGCGGGAGAGACGAGCAGTACTTC. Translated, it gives CATSRGGTSGRDEQYF. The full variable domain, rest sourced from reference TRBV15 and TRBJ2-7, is DAMVIQNPRYQVTQFGKPVTLSCSQTLNHNVMYWYQQKSSQAPKLLFHYYDKDFNNEADTPDNFQSRRPNTSFCFLDIRSPGLGDTAMYLCATSRGGTSGRDEQYFGPGTRLTVT.

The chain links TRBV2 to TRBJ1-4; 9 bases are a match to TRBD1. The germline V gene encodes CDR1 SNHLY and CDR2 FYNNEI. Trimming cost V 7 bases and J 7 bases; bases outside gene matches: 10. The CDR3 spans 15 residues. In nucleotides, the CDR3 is TGTGCCAGCACCGCCGGACAGGGGTTGGGTGAAAAACTGTTTTTT. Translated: CASTAGQGLGEKLFF.

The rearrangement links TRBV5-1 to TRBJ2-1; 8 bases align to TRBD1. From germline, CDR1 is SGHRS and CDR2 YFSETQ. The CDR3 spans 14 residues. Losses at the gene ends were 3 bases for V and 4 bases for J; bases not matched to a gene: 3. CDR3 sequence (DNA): TGCGCCAGCAGCTCCGGGACAGGATACAATGAGCAGTTCTTC. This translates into CASSSGTGYNEQFF. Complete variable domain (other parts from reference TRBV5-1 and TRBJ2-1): KAGVTQTPRYLIKTRGQQVTLSCSPISGHRSVSWYQQTPGQGLQFLFEYFSETQRNKGNFPGRFSGRQFSNSRSEMNVSTLELGDSALYLCASSSGTGYNEQFFGPGTRLTVL.

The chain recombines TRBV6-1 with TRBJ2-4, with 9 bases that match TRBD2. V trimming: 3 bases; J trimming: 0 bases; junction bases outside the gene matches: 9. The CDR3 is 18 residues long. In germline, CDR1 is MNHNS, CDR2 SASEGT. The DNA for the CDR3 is TGTGCCAGCAGTGAGGGTCTAGCGGGGACACTAGCCAAAAACATTCAGTACTTC. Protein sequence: CASSEGLAGTLAKNIQYF.

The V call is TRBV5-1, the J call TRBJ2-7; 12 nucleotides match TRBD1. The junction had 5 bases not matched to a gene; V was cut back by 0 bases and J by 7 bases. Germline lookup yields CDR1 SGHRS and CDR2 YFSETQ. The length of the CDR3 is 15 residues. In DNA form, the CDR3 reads TGCGCCAGCAGCTTGGAGGGACAGGGGGCGAGAGAGCAGTACTTC. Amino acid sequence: CASSLEGQGAREQYF.

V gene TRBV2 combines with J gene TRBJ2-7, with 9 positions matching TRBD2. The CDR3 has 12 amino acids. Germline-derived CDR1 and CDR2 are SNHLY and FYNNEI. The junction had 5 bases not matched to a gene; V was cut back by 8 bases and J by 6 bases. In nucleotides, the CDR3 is TGTGCCAGCGGGCGGGAGGGCATCGAGCAGTACTTC. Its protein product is CASGREGIEQYF.

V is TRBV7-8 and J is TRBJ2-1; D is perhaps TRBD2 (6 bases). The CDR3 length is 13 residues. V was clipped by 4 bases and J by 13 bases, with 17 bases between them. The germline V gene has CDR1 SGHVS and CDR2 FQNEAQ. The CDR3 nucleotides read TGTGCCAGCAGCTCCCCCGGGACTCCATACCAGTTCTTC. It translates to CASSSPGTPYQFF.

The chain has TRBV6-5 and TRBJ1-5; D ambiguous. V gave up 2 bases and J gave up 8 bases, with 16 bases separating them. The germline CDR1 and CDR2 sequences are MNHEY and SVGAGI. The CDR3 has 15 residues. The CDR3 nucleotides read TGTGCCAGCAGTTACCGGGGAGGTGGAAGGGAGCCCCAGCATTTT. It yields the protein CASSYRGGGREPQHF.